The clone carrying this TCR beta chain has only a few counts. Its specificity is unknown. TCRbeta library preparation incorporated unique molecular identifiers. TCRdb fed the PCR reads into MiXCR, producing one record per CDR3 protein. The data show about 900,000 distinct CDR3 sequences, less than 30% seen once. The source of the sample is a study of T-cell reconstitution after alpha-beta-depleted transplantation in children. Findings of the study overall: It was newly produced T cells that mostly accounted for T-cell counts and diversity one year after transplant. Certain patients had high TCRbeta diversity at day 60, and it came from recipient T cells and thymic progenitors that survived.

Looked up from germline, CDR1 is MGHRA and CDR2 is YSYEKL. V was pared by 2 bases and J by 7 bases, with 24 bases between. The CDR3 has 18 amino acids. The clonotype comes from a boy in the first two years of life who had a stem cell transplant for SCID, so the T cells may come from the graft donor. Material: PBMCs, mostly from graft donor cells, obtained 360 days after TCRalphabeta/CD19-depleted stem cell transplant. This chain uses TRBV4-1 with TRBJ2-1; possibly TRBD1 for D (6 bases). CDR3 in DNA: TGCGCCAGCAGCCAACATGCTTGGGCTGGGGGCACAATTAATGAGCAGTTCTTC. It yields the protein CASSQHAWAGGTINEQFF.